Sequencing of this TCR beta chain was carried out in a study of molecular identifiers for immune sequencing clone quantification. V dropped 8 bases and J dropped 2; count of bases not matched to a gene: 15. Looked up from germline, CDR1 is DFQATT and CDR2 is SNEGSKA (reference sequence). This CDR3 region has 16 residues. MiXCR, applied by TCRdb to the PCR reads, yields one record per CDR3 protein. The sample carries 7,500 to 10,000 distinct CDR3 sequences, under 15% recorded once. Isolation of naive CD8 T cells was achieved by sorting on a CD8+CD4-CCR7+CD45RA+ phenotype. This chain links TRBV20-1 with TRBJ2-1; 7 bases map to TRBD1. The TCR originated in a human donor in good health. Some libraries in this study had Jurkat cell RNA spiked in. The sequenced material came from naive CD8+ T cells from blood, with Jurkat cell RNA spiked in. Subset of the sample: FACS-sorted CD8+CD4-CCR7+CD45RA+ naive T cells. The CDR3 DNA follows: TGCAGTCCCGCTTACGACCCAGGACAGGCCTACAATGAGCAGTTCTTC. Translation gives CSPAYDPGQAYNEQFF.